The sequence of this TCR beta chain was determined in a study of T cell responses to AZD1222 COVID-19 vaccine. Study-wide background: Second-dose recipients at about 4 or about 12 weeks were treated as one pooled group. Study findings and constraints: Dominant CD4 TCR responses targeted spike regions 160-218 and 743-854. Mostly white British, mostly female donors; authors suggested clonal diversity may be underestimated. Recipients of AZD1222 seropositive at baseline numbered only 6 or 7.

Notes on this clone: Antigen unknown.

This table comes from immunoSEQ multiplex PCR, and its TCRdb copy is limited to in-frame clones, with some not included. The data hold more than 95,000 clones, with about 87% observed a single time. Per the germline V gene, CDR1 is SGHKS and CDR2 is YYEKEE (reference sequence). CDR3 size: 14 residues. Losses at the gene ends were 0 bases for V and 12 bases for J; bases not matched to a gene: 7. The gene calls are TRBV5-5 and TRBJ2-1, with 9 bases lining up with TRBD2. The specimen comprised peripheral blood, sampled on day 0 of AZD1222 vaccination. The receptor was derived from an adult in good health. The CDR3 reads CASSLATEAGGQFF. CDR3 bases: TGTGCCAGCAGCTTGGCCACCGAAGCGGGGGGGCAGTTCTTC.